This T cell receptor (beta chain) comes out of a study of a mutant IDH1 vaccine in newly diagnosed glioma. For the study at large: Patients received vaccination from 4-6 weeks after radiotherapy alone, or with temozolomide cycles. Treated patients, averaging 40.4 years, were 62.5% male and approximately 38% female.

The assay was immunoSEQ multiplex PCR, and TCRdb's table has in-frame clones only and misses some. Of just under 70,000 clones detected, roughly 84% appear once; the ten largest clones hold approximately 12%. Notes on this clone: The antigen is unknown.

Trimming stripped 2 bases from V and 3 bases from J, with 8 bases between. This CDR3 has 13 amino acids. Germline loops: CDR1 SGHTA, CDR2 FQGNSA. The time point: week 35, safety follow-up. What each vaccine dose contained was 300 ug of mutant IDH1 20-mer peptide, accompanied by topical imiquimod. The clonotype was recovered from a young man with glioma. The rearrangement links TRBV7-2 to TRBJ2-7, with TRBD1 as a possible D gene (5 bases). The starting material was PBMCs, obtained from a glioma patient whose treatment included an IDH1 peptide vaccine. The CDR3 sequence is CASSLWGLYEQYF. DNA for the CDR3: TGTGCCAGCAGCTTATGGGGCCTCTACGAGCAGTACTTC. The entire variable domain, with the rest obtained from reference TRBV7-2 and TRBJ2-7, is as follows: GAGVSQSPSNKVTEKGKDVELRCDPISGHTALYWYRQSLGQGLEFLIYFQGNSAPDKSGLPSDRFSAERTGGSVSTLTIQRTQQEDSAVYLCASSLWGLYEQYFGPGTRLTVT.